The clone carrying this T cell receptor (beta chain) has ten or more counts. The antigen is unknown. TCRdb fed the 5' RACE reads into MiXCR, producing one record per CDR3 protein. The sample comprises about 160,000 distinct CDR3 sequences, approximately 6.7% of which are singletons, and approximately 2.5% rests with the top ten. Germline assignment: CDR1 DFQATT and CDR2 SNEGSKA (reference sequence). This CDR3 has 13 residues. The V and J ends lost 3 bases and 3 bases respectively, with 9 bases between them. This sample is drawn from a study of T cells after yellow fever vaccination. General study results and limits: Contamination of FACS-sorted repertoires by abundant clonotypes from the bulk population could occur. Among primary-vaccination clones, most reappeared after the booster, at roughly 96% for CD4 and more than 85% for CD8.

This sequence joins TRBV20-1 and TRBJ2-1, with a weak D call TRBD1 (6 bases). The TCR sequence derives from a young man who received the YFV17D yellow fever vaccine. The sample here was CD4+ T cells sorted from PBMCs, taken 4 to 6 days after the first yellow fever vaccination. CDR3 amino acids: CSARWTDYNEQFF. CDR3 DNA: TGCAGTGCTAGGTGGACAGACTACAATGAGCAGTTCTTC.